This is a list of T cell receptor beta chains from one sample in a study of T cells in Graves' hyperthyroidism and ophthalmopathy. TCRdb reanalysed the multiplex PCR reads using MiXCR and keeps one entry per CDR3 protein. In the table there are about 640,000 distinct CDR3 sequences, about a fifth of which are singletons. Specimen: blood. The receptors shown here come from a young man with Graves' ophthalmopathy. Each CDR3 is given with its conserved first and last residue. Each record gives: J gene, clone size, V gene, CDR3 length, CDR3 protein. The size entry is marked missing in some rows and otherwise reads once, few, many or a size class.

J: TRBJ1-6
size: NA
V: TRBV7-9
length: 15
CDR3: CASSSGVRGNSPLHF

J: TRBJ1-2
size: few
V: TRBV6-4
length: 15
CDR3: CASSYSLGQNYGYTF

J: TRBJ2-1
size: few
V: TRBV6-1
length: 16
CDR3: CASSPFGLSSYNEQFF

J: TRBJ1-1
size: NA
V: TRBV2
length: 14
CDR3: CASSAGTVGLEAFF

J: TRBJ2-7
size: many
V: TRBV30
length: 13
CDR3: CAWSVQGAHEQYF

J: TRBJ2-1
size: few
V: TRBV29-1
length: 14
CDR3: CSVGLRLAPNEQFF

J: TRBJ2-4
size: NA
V: TRBV7-2
length: 14
CDR3: CASSAGTGVDIQYF

J: TRBJ2-7
size: few
V: TRBV6-2/TRBV6-3
length: 15
CDR3: CASSKSAGGPYEQYF

J: TRBJ2-7
size: NA
V: TRBV5-6
length: 13
CDR3: CASSLMDNYEQYF

J: TRBJ2-1
size: few
V: TRBV12-3/TRBV12-4
length: 14
CDR3: CASSGISSYNEQFF

J: TRBJ2-3
size: NA
V: TRBV29-1
length: 14
CDR3: CSVGRQGREDTQYF

J: TRBJ2-7
size: NA
V: TRBV6-1
length: 14
CDR3: CASSPTSIAYEQYF

J: TRBJ1-5
size: many
V: TRBV28
length: 18
CDR3: CASSFDRPVTYSNQPQHF

J: TRBJ2-7
size: few
V: TRBV6-2/TRBV6-3
length: 15
CDR3: CASSPLLGLTYEQYF

J: TRBJ2-1
size: few
V: TRBV27
length: 13
CDR3: CASSLYGGNEQFF

J: TRBJ2-2
size: few
V: TRBV5-1
length: 16
CDR3: CASRNLAGGPTGELFF

J: TRBJ2-7
size: NA
V: TRBV5-6
length: 17
CDR3: CASSQLGTSGRFYEQYF

J: TRBJ2-1
size: few
V: TRBV5-1
length: 15
CDR3: CASSRAGGGANEQFF

J: TRBJ2-3
size: NA
V: TRBV7-9
length: 17
CDR3: CASSPPPRGGITDTQYF

J: TRBJ2-1
size: NA
V: TRBV9
length: 16
CDR3: CASSVERTGKYNEQFF

J: TRBJ2-1
size: many
V: TRBV7-3
length: 19
CDR3: CASSPTGTSPPRSGNEQFF

J: TRBJ1-2
size: NA
V: TRBV20-1
length: 13
CDR3: CSAGRGEAHGYTF

J: TRBJ2-3
size: many
V: TRBV12-3/TRBV12-4
length: 14
CDR3: CASSLRFSPDTQYF

J: TRBJ2-7
size: NA
V: TRBV9
length: 14
CDR3: CASSGGQGLIEQYF

J: TRBJ2-5
size: NA
V: TRBV6-5
length: 15
CDR3: CAGSYSNGHGETQYF

J: TRBJ2-1
size: NA
V: TRBV29-1
length: 16
CDR3: CSVEDLGIETYNEQFF

J: TRBJ1-1
size: many
V: TRBV12-3/TRBV12-4
length: 14
CDR3: CASSLSEGITEAFF

J: TRBJ2-5
size: many
V: TRBV7-2
length: 18
CDR3: CASSLVSPASGRWETQYF

J: TRBJ1-4
size: NA
V: TRBV7-2
length: 16
CDR3: CASSLYSGQPNEKLFF

J: TRBJ2-3
size: many
V: TRBV20-1
length: 18
CDR3: CSASSGTSGRAWPDTQYF

J: TRBJ2-4
size: NA
V: TRBV27
length: 18
CDR3: CASSLWASGPPPKNIQYF

J: TRBJ2-1
size: many
V: TRBV5-1
length: 15
CDR3: CASSFDRGYYNEQFF

J: TRBJ1-4
size: NA
V: TRBV3-1
length: 18
CDR3: CASSQNSKKIMIREKLFF

J: TRBJ2-7
size: NA
V: TRBV5-1
length: 14
CDR3: CASSLQGLDYEQYF

J: TRBJ2-1
size: many
V: TRBV5-1
length: 15
CDR3: CASTSGDVLRNEQFF

J: TRBJ1-2
size: NA
V: TRBV18
length: 17
CDR3: CASSPPREFLDIRGYTF